This T cell receptor (beta chain) emerged from a study of control samples from healthy donors and cancer patients. The CDR3 contains 14 residues. Germline CDR1 is MNHEY and CDR2 is SMNVEV (reference sequence). Between the trimmed V and J ends, which lost 2 bases and 0 bases, there was a span of 7 bases. The data were produced by immunoSEQ multiplex PCR, yet TCRdb's version contains in-frame clones alone and is incomplete. In the table there are 100,000 to 150,000 clones, roughly 86% of which are singletons. The receptor was derived from a man aged 60 to 69 in good health. The specimen sequenced was blood. The J gene is TRBJ1-1, the V gene TRBV27; no reliable D call. CDR3 in amino acids: CASSLGPVNTEAFF. The CDR3 DNA follows: TGTGCCAGCAGTTTAGGACCCGTGAACACTGAAGCTTTCTTT.